The 25 T cell receptor beta chains reported below all come from one sample, sequenced in a study of long-term antiretroviral therapy in people with HIV. At survey level, the immunoSEQ assay was run in its v3.0 version. Here immunoSEQ multiplex PCR was the method, and the copy in TCRdb shows in-frame clones only, minus some. Counted here are about 21,000 clones, 85% occurring once; the ten biggest clones make up about 4%. Specimen: unsorted PBMCs, collected about 4 years after starting antiretroviral therapy. These receptor sequences come from a man younger than 35 with HIV.

The genes are TRBV6-1 and TRBJ1-1; no reliable D call. With 10 bases removed from V and 0 bases from J, the gap between germline ends came to 9 bases. Germline V gene sequence: CDR1 MNHNS, CDR2 SASEGT. The CDR3 totals 12 residues. The CDR3 protein is CATRRMNTEAFF. In nucleotides, the CDR3 is TGTGCCACCAGACGGATGAACACTGAAGCTTTCTTT.

The J gene is TRBJ2-7, the V gene TRBV27; 8 bases align to TRBD1. The germline CDR1 and CDR2 sequences are MNHEY and SMNVEV (reference sequence). The J segment lost 2 bases and the V segment lost 5 bases, leaving 2 bases of the junction unmatched. This CDR3 is 13 amino acids long. CDR3 in amino acids: CASSPDRAYEQYF. CDR3 DNA: TGTGCCAGCAGTCCGGACAGGGCCTACGAGCAGTACTTC.

V gene TRBV7-3 combines with J gene TRBJ2-1; TRBD2 is a possible D gene (7 bases). The length of the CDR3 is 15 residues. In germline, CDR1 is SGHTA, CDR2 FQGTGA. V lost 2 bases to trimming and J lost 6 bases, with 14 bases between them. The chain's CDR3 is CASSLWAGAPNEQFF. CDR3 sequence (DNA): TGTGCCAGCAGCTTATGGGCGGGGGCCCCCAATGAGCAGTTCTTC. Drawing the rest from reference TRBV7-3 and TRBJ2-1, the complete variable domain is GAGVSQTPSNKVTEKGKYVELRCDPISGHTALYWYRQSLGQGPEFLIYFQGTGAADDSGLPNDRFFAVRPEGSVSTLKIQRTERGDSAVYLCASSLWAGAPNEQFFGPGTRLTVL.

J is TRBJ2-1 and V is TRBV28; 7 bases match TRBD1. The CDR3 totals 14 residues. The V segment lost 4 bases and the J segment 6 bases; nucleotides outside the gene matches: 6. Germline V CDR1 and CDR2: MDHEN, SYDVKM. The CDR3, as DNA: TGTGCCAGCAGTTCGCCCTACAGGGGCAATGAGCAGTTCTTC. Amino acids: CASSSPYRGNEQFF.

J is TRBJ1-5 and V is TRBV19, with D possibly being TRBD1 (6 bases). This CDR3 has 16 amino acids. Between the trimmed V and J ends, which lost 7 bases and 2 bases, there was a span of 18 bases. The germline gives CDR1 LNHDA, CDR2 SQIVND (reference sequence). The CDR3 DNA sequence: TGTGCCAGTACCACCCAGGGAGGGGGGCGCAATCAGCCCCAGCATTTT. Translation gives CASTTQGGGRNQPQHF. The full variable domain, rest sourced from reference TRBV19 and TRBJ1-5, is DGGITQSPKYLFRKEGQNVTLSCEQNLNHDAMYWYRQDPGQGLRLIYYSQIVNDFQKGDIAEGYSVSREKKESFPLTVTSAQKNPTAFYLCASTTQGGGRNQPQHFGDGTRLSIL.

The rearrangement joins TRBV18 to TRBJ1-2, with TRBD1 identical over 11 bases. This CDR3 has 15 residues. Unmatched junction bases numbered 7, after V lost 4 bases and J lost 6 bases. CDR1 is KGHSH and CDR2 is LQKENI in the germline V gene. The CDR3 loop is CASSQTGTGGNGYTF. The CDR3 DNA reads as TGTGCCAGCTCACAAACCGGGACAGGGGGTAATGGCTACACCTTC. Full variable domain (remainder filled in from reference TRBV18 and TRBJ1-2): NAGVMQNPRHLVRRRGQEARLRCSPMKGHSHVYWYRQLPEEGLKFMVYLQKENIIDESGMPKERFSAEFPKEGPSILRIQQVVRGDSAAYFCASSQTGTGGNGYTFGSGTRLTVV.

The rearrangement links TRBV7-6 to TRBJ1-5, with 7 positions matching TRBD1. J gave up 4 bases and V 1 base, and 7 bases lay outside the gene matches. The CDR3 spans 16 residues. Germline CDR1 and CDR2: SGHVS and FNYEAQ. CDR3 bases: TGTGCCAGCAGCTTAGAAAGGGCACAGGGGAATCAGCCCCAGCATTTT. This codes for CASSLERAQGNQPQHF.

This CDR3 reads CASSLWISGNTIYF. For the CDR3, the DNA is TGTGCCAGCAGCTTGTGGATCTCTGGAAACACCATATATTTT. V gene TRBV11-2 combines with J gene TRBJ1-3, with no clear D. Germline CDR1 reads SGHAT; CDR2 reads FQNNGV. This CDR3 contains 14 residues. V was cut by 3 bases and J by 0 bases, with 6 bases left in between.

This chain connects TRBV18 to TRBJ2-7; D perhaps matches TRBD2 (5 bases). V was cut by 6 bases and J by 1 base, with 13 bases left in between. The V gene's germline CDR1 is KGHSH and CDR2 LQKENI. CDR3 length equals 14 residues. The CDR3 nucleotides are TGTGCCAGCTCCCCCGAGGACTTATCCTACGAGCAGTACTTC. Protein sequence: CASSPEDLSYEQYF.

The chain combines TRBV6-1 with TRBJ1-2; maybe TRBD1 (5 bases). The length of the CDR3 is 16 residues. The germline V and J ends were trimmed by 0 bases and 5 bases, with 16 bases remaining between them. Germline CDR1 is MNHNS and CDR2 is SASEGT. The DNA for the CDR3 is TGTGCCAGCAGTGAAGCAATGGGGCAGGGCCTTTATGGCTACACCTTC. Its translation: CASSEAMGQGLYGYTF.

V is TRBV5-4 and J is TRBJ1-1; TRBD1 matches at 8 bases. This CDR3 spans 15 amino acids. Germline values: CDR1 SGHNT, CDR2 YYREEE (reference sequence). With 5 bases clipped from V and 5 bases from J, the junction kept 11 bases outside the gene matches. This CDR3 is CASSTTDRGGTEAFF. The CDR3 DNA is TGTGCCAGCAGTACTACCGACAGGGGAGGGACTGAAGCTTTCTTT.

The chain combines TRBV27 with TRBJ2-5; a possible D gene is TRBD1 (6 bases). The germline gives CDR1 MNHEY, CDR2 SMNVEV (reference sequence). Trimming removed 3 bases at V and 1 base at J, with 9 bases between. This CDR3 has 14 residues. The CDR3 region is CASSFLGAQETQYF. The CDR3 bases are TGTGCCAGCAGTTTTCTGGGGGCCCAAGAGACCCAGTACTTC.

J is TRBJ2-7 and V is TRBV5-1, with D unclear. Germline values: CDR1 SGHRS, CDR2 YFSETQ. This CDR3 has 13 amino acids. Trimming took 1 base from V and 1 from J, leaving 6 bases between them. The CDR3 region is CASSLRGSYEQYF. Written as DNA, the CDR3 is TGCGCCAGCAGCTTGCGTGGGTCCTACGAGCAGTACTTC.

The chain recombines TRBV9 with TRBJ2-5; D assignment may be TRBD1 or TRBD2 (6 bases each). From germline, CDR1 is SGDLS and CDR2 YYNGEE. The V and J ends lost 0 bases and 3 bases respectively, with 21 bases between them. CDR3 length: 18 amino acids. In nucleotides, the CDR3 is TGTGCCAGCAGCGTAGGCACCGTCTCGGGGGCGTACGAAGAGACCCAGTACTTC. Protein product: CASSVGTVSGAYEETQYF. The whole variable domain, remainder taken from reference TRBV9 and TRBJ2-5, is DSGVTQTPKHLITATGQRVTLRCSPRSGDLSVYWYQQSLDQGLQFLIQYYNGEERAKGNILERFSAQQFPDLHSELNLSSLELGDSALYFCASSVGTVSGAYEETQYFGPGTRLLVL.

This clone is a singleton in its sample. V usage is TRBV6-6 and J usage is TRBJ2-7; D gene uncertain. Germline V CDR1 and CDR2: MNHNY, SVGAGI (reference sequence). The CDR3 runs to 12 residues. V was trimmed by 5 bases and J by 3 bases, leaving 8 bases between them. CDR3 nucleotides: TGTGCCAGCAGTCCCGACTTCTACGAGCAGTACTTC. Its translation: CASSPDFYEQYF.

This chain connects TRBV6-1 to TRBJ2-6, with a weak D call TRBD1 (6 bases). V dropped 4 bases and J dropped 2 bases, with 9 bases sitting between them. Germline loops: CDR1 MNHNS, CDR2 SASEGT. This CDR3 is built from 15 residues. CDR3 in DNA: TGTGCCAGCAGTGTAGAGGGGGCTGGGGCCAACGTCCTGACTTTC. As protein: CASSVEGAGANVLTF.

The V and J genes are TRBV5-5 and TRBJ2-3; 8 bases match TRBD2. CDR3 length equals 15 residues. With V trimmed by 3 bases and J by 3 bases, 6 bases remained unmatched. Germline-derived CDR1 and CDR2 are SGHKS and YYEKEE (reference sequence). CDR3 sequence reads: CASSYYGGATDTQYF. Written as DNA, the CDR3 is TGTGCCAGCAGCTACTACGGGGGGGCAACAGATACGCAGTATTTT.

As to this clone: A read error may produce the germline difference seen at one junction end. This chain joins TRBV2 and TRBJ2-1, with D tentatively TRBD2 (6 bases). Per germline, CDR1 SNHLY and CDR2 FYNNEI. This CDR3 has 13 amino acids. The CDR3 sequence: CAGRAGLVNEQFF. The CDR3 DNA sequence: TGTGCCGGCAGGGCGGGACTTGTAAATGAGCAGTTCTTC.

This chain links TRBV6-5 with TRBJ1-2, with a weak D call TRBD1 (6 bases). The CDR3 extends over 15 amino acids. V was clipped by 3 bases and J by 6 bases, with 17 bases between them. CDR1 and CDR2 (germline): MNHEY, SVGAGI. The CDR3 sequence is CASSYSQGRNDGYTF. The DNA for the CDR3 is TGTGCCAGCAGTTATTCTCAGGGGAGGAACGATGGCTACACCTTC.

The chain couples TRBV6-5 to TRBJ1-4; the D is unclear. With 0 bases removed from V and 8 bases from J, the gap between germline ends came to 13 bases. CDR1 and CDR2 from the germline V gene are MNHEY and SVGAGI. This CDR3 region has 15 residues. In DNA form, the CDR3 reads TGTGCCAGCAGTTACTCACGGGGAGGCGGGGAAAAACTGTTTTTT. The encoded protein is CASSYSRGGGEKLFF.

V usage is TRBV7-3 and J usage is TRBJ2-2, with TRBD1 identical over 9 bases. Germline trimming cut 5 bases from V and 8 bases from J; bases unmatched to any gene: 6. The CDR3 covers 14 residues. Germline lookup yields CDR1 SGHTA and CDR2 FQGTGA. CDR3 sequence reads: CASSEQGALGELFF. Here the CDR3 DNA reads TGTGCCAGCAGCGAACAGGGGGCGTTGGGGGAGCTGTTTTTT.

The gene calls are TRBV5-6 and TRBJ2-5; D is possibly TRBD2 (5 bases). Germline assignment: CDR1 SGHDT and CDR2 YYEEEE. Trimming left V 5 bases short and J 3 bases short, with 17 bases between. The CDR3 is 15 amino acids. CDR3 bases: TGTGCCAGCAGGGCGGTGGGCGGGTTTGAAGAGACCCAGTACTTC. It codes for CASRAVGGFEETQYF.

The V call is TRBV4-1, the J call TRBJ1-1; D not resolved. V lost 0 bases and J lost 4, with 12 bases in between. Germline lookup yields CDR1 MGHRA and CDR2 YSYEKL. CDR3 size: 15 residues. The CDR3 is CASSQEIYSRTEAFF. The CDR3 DNA is TGCGCCAGCAGCCAAGAAATTTACAGTCGCACTGAAGCTTTCTTT.

V is TRBV4-2 and J is TRBJ1-2; D is unclear. Germline loops: CDR1 LGHNA, CDR2 YNFKEQ. The ends were cut back, 1 base at V and 0 bases at J, with 9 bases in the middle. The CDR3 consists of 15 residues. DNA for the CDR3: TGTGCCAGCAGCCAAGGAGATTCCTCTAACTATGGCTACACCTTC. It translates to CASSQGDSSNYGYTF.

This clone has just a few counts. In nucleotides, the CDR3 is TGTGCCAGCAGGACGGGCCTAAACTATGGCTACACCTTC. Amino acids: CASRTGLNYGYTF. The chain links TRBV6-1 to TRBJ1-2; D not resolved. The CDR3 loop spans 13 amino acids. Deletions cut 6 bases from V and 2 bases from J, with 10 bases between. CDR1 MNHNS and CDR2 SASEGT come from the germline V gene.